The clone carrying this TCR beta chain has ten or more counts. Its antigen is unknown. TCRdb re-derived calls from the 5' RACE reads in MiXCR, one entry per CDR3 protein. The table has roughly 240,000 distinct CDR3 sequences, roughly a third seen once. The sample comes from a study of CD8 T cells in ankylosing spondylitis. Study outcomes and limitations: Matched ankylosing spondylitis synovial fluid reportedly contained a significantly enriched population of disease-linked clones.

Sequenced input: blood, either unsorted or a sorted T cell fraction (not recorded which). The receptor was isolated from a male donor with ankylosing spondylitis or in good health (not recorded which).

CDR3 nucleotide sequence: TGCAGTGCTCGGGGGAACAATCAGCCCCAGCATTTT. Translation gives CSARGNNQPQHF. This chain uses TRBV20-1 with TRBJ1-5, with D possibly matching TRBD1 (5 bases). This CDR3 is built from 12 residues. CDR1 is DFQATT, CDR2 SNEGSKA, per germline (reference sequence). V gave up 5 bases and J gave up 3 bases, with 8 bases separating them.